This record looks at one T cell receptor (beta chain) sequence and its context. This entry comes from a study of lymphopenia after photon versus proton radiotherapy. Profiling relied on immunoSEQ multiplex PCR, and the TCRdb table lists in-frame clones only, not all of them. The data hold approximately 65,000 clones, with about nine tenths observed a single time. The specimen was peripheral blood, collected from a patient treated with proton-based radiotherapy. This clonotype was sampled from a man older than 75 with esophageal cancer.

CDR3 protein: CATTGMNTEAFF. For the CDR3, the DNA is TGCGCCACAACAGGGATGAACACTGAAGCTTTCTTT. V and J are TRBV4-1 and TRBJ1-1, with a possible D match to TRBD1 (6 bases). This CDR3 is built from 12 residues. Between the trimmed V and J ends, which lost 10 bases and 0 bases, there was a span of 9 bases. The germline CDR1 and CDR2 sequences are MGHRA and YSYEKL.